The entry below gives a single TCR beta chain sequence along with its context. Samples held about 0.9-11 million cryopreserved PBMC, and DNA extraction followed. The sample comes from a study of long-term antiretroviral therapy in people with HIV. CDR1 is GTSNPN, CDR2 SVGIG, per germline (reference sequence). Trimming cost V 2 bases and J 8 bases, with 17 bases left between them. The CDR3 is 14 residues long. With survey level as its setting, the immunoSEQ assay was v3.0. The data were produced by immunoSEQ multiplex PCR, yet TCRdb's version contains in-frame clones alone and is incomplete. This sample yields 35,000 to 40,000 clones, of which 70% to 90% are seen a single time; about 10% belongs to the top ten.

This receptor was taken from a young man with HIV. The sample in question was unsorted PBMCs, obtained 2.2 years after starting antiretroviral therapy. The chain recombines TRBV30 with TRBJ2-3; maybe TRBD1 (5 bases). CDR3 sequence reads: CAWSTGVDRVTQYF. The CDR3 DNA reads TGTGCCTGGAGTACGGGTGTTGACAGAGTTACGCAGTATTTT. Using reference TRBV30 and TRBJ2-3 for the parts outside the CDR3, the full variable domain is SQTIHQWPATLVQPVGSPLSLECTVEGTSNPNLYWYRQAAGRGLQLLFYSVGIGQISSEVPQNLSASRPQDRQFILSSKKLLLSDSGFYLCAWSTGVDRVTQYFGPGTRLTVL.